This T cell receptor (beta chain) was retrieved from a study of blood T cell repertoires in COVID-19. Overall study context: The origin of the acute and convalescent COVID-19 samples was the United States, Italy and Spain. T cells, B-cell-depleted T cells, or PBMCs supplied cDNA or gDNA.

Per the original data handling: Nucleated cell number was recorded as an estimate derived from reference gene primer amplification. Using immunoSEQ multiplex PCR, the repertoire was profiled, and TCRdb retains in-frame clones only, with some absent. That table gives V, J and clone size, and the DNA gave D and trimming. The data hold about 45,000 clones, with about 81% observed a single time. This CDR3 is built from 18 residues. Trimming took 1 base from V and 2 from J; bases not matched to a gene: 10. Looked up from germline, CDR1 is SGHRS and CDR2 is YFSETQ. The TCR sequence derives from a human donor in a cohort sampled during active COVID-19. Sequenced: peripheral blood. The V gene is TRBV5-1, the J gene TRBJ2-1; 9 bases match TRBD2. As DNA, the CDR3 is TGCGCCAGCAGCTTGCGGGCGGGAGGGCTAGTTACCTACAATGAGCAGTTCTTC. Translating it yields CASSLRAGGLVTYNEQFF.